This T cell receptor (beta chain) was identified in a study of tumor and adjacent non-tumor tissue in lung cancer. Study in general: Patients comprised about eleven adenocarcinoma, a couple of squamous cell carcinoma and 1 small cell lung cancer.

The study, taken as a whole, reports: Tumor repertoires had a smaller top 100 clone share than normal lung.

RNA was extracted from bulk tissue without any cell sorting. The CDR3 is 12 amino acids. TCRbeta libraries were built with three rounds of nested PCR, modified from ARM-PCR. TCRdb processed the multiplex PCR reads anew with MiXCR; each CDR3 protein has one entry. The sample contains approximately 76,000 distinct CDR3 sequences, around 70% of which appear only once. With respect to this clonotype: Its target is not known. A junction boundary mismatches the germline segment, possibly from a read error.

The sample consisted of lung tumor tissue. The chain has TRBV12-3 or TRBV12-4 and TRBJ2-7; 8 bases match TRBD1. The sequence was collected from a woman in her 70s with non-small cell lung cancer. The CDR3, as DNA: TGTGCCAACAGCAGAGACAGGGGCGAGCAGTGCTTC. Its protein is CANSRDRGEQCF.